This note documents a single T cell receptor (beta chain) sequence. Its target is not known. This specimen belongs to a study of T cell repertoires in cytomegalovirus infection. Study-wide context: Public TCR beta signature analysis indicated the presence of both CMV infection and matching HLA type. Study-wide points: The response measured ex vivo was dominated by TCR beta clonotypes (HLA-C-restricted and CMV-specific).

Each CDR3 protein gets one entry after TCRdb re-called the reads with MiXCR. The sample includes 300,000 to 400,000 distinct CDR3 sequences, 20% to 25% of them seen just once. This CDR3 is 16 amino acids long. Germline CDR1 MGHRA, CDR2 YSYEKL. V shed 3 bases and J shed 0 bases, with 12 bases lying between them. The chain is built from TRBV4-1 and TRBJ1-3; D perhaps matches TRBD1 (6 bases). The receptor was derived from a human donor in good health (CMV status not recorded). Some clones in this sample may be carry-over from other donors' samples. The material sequenced was cultured PBMCs, taken from culture after CMV antigen stimulation. CDR3 sequence: CASSHQDRTSGNTIYF. The CDR3 DNA reads as TGCGCCAGCAGCCACCAAGACAGGACCTCTGGAAACACCATATATTTT.